The 20 T cell receptor beta chains given below trace back to one sample, sequenced in a study of spatial heterogeneity in lung cancer. TCRdb re-derived calls from the 5' RACE reads in MiXCR, one entry per CDR3 protein. The table lists about 14,000 distinct CDR3 sequences, around a tenth of them singletons. Time point: sample taken at primary tumor resection. Unsorted tumor, nontumor lung tissue or cryopreserved PBMC supplied the whole RNA. The sample here was PBMCs, taken at surgery. These receptors were taken from a male donor with early-stage non-small cell lung cancer.

This clonotype has ten or more counts. The rearrangement uses TRBV7-2 and TRBJ2-7; TRBD2 is a possible D gene (6 bases). CDR3 size: 14 residues. CDR1 SGHTA and CDR2 FQGNSA come from the germline V gene. V was shortened by 5 bases and J by 0 bases, with 11 bases between the two germline ends. The chain's CDR3 is CASSAGRSSYEQYF. CDR3 DNA sequence: TGTGCCAGCAGCGCGGGACGGAGCTCCTACGAGCAGTACTTC. The complete variable domain, with remaining parts taken from reference TRBV7-2 and TRBJ2-7, reads GAGVSQSPSNKVTEKGKDVELRCDPISGHTALYWYRQSLGQGLEFLIYFQGNSAPDKSGLPSDRFSAERTGGSVSTLTIQRTQQEDSAVYLCASSAGRSSYEQYFGPGTRLTVT.

This clonotype was seen ten or more times. The chain is built from TRBV14 and TRBJ2-1; D is undetermined. The V and J ends lost 3 bases and 6 bases respectively, with 9 bases between them. The CDR3 consists of 13 residues. Germline CDR1 SGHDN, CDR2 FVKESK. The CDR3 nucleotides read TGTGCCAGCAGCCAGCCCCTTCGCAATGAGCAGTTCTTC. Protein sequence: CASSQPLRNEQFF.

This clonotype was recorded at least ten times. The V call is TRBV11-2, the J call TRBJ2-7, with 14 nucleotides matching TRBD2. This CDR3 has 17 residues. V trimming: 5 bases; J trimming: 3 bases; junction bases outside the gene matches: 9. Germline V lookup: CDR1 SGHAT, CDR2 FQNNGV. DNA for the CDR3: TGTGCCAGCAGCCCAGGACTAGCGGGAGGAAAGGGCTACGAGCAGTACTTC. It is translated as CASSPGLAGGKGYEQYF.

A few counts support this clonotype. The V call is TRBV9, the J call TRBJ2-1; D may be TRBD2 (6 bases). CDR3 length: 13 amino acids. Germline V CDR1 and CDR2: SGDLS, YYNGEE. V shed 4 bases and J shed 6 bases, with 11 bases lying between them. The CDR3: CASSLTGSNEQFF. The CDR3 DNA follows: TGTGCCAGCAGCTTGACCGGGAGCAATGAGCAGTTCTTC. The variable domain in full, with the rest retrieved from reference TRBV9 and TRBJ2-1, is DSGVTQTPKHLITATGQRVTLRCSPRSGDLSVYWYQQSLDQGLQFLIQYYNGEERAKGNILERFSAQQFPDLHSELNLSSLELGDSALYFCASSLTGSNEQFFGPGTRLTVL.

This clonotype was recorded once. The V and J genes are TRBV27 and TRBJ2-1; 13 bases are a match to TRBD2. Germline V CDR1 and CDR2: MNHEY, SMNVEV (reference sequence). CDR3 length: 15 amino acids. V lost 6 bases, J lost 6 bases, and 5 bases stayed unmatched. The CDR3 DNA reads TGTGCCAGCAGGCGACTAGCGGGAGGTGTCAATGAGCAGTTCTTC. This sequence encodes CASRRLAGGVNEQFF.

This clonotype was seen many times. The chain is built from TRBV27 and TRBJ2-6, with D uncertain. The ends were cut back, 3 bases at V and 1 base at J, with 1 base in the middle. CDR3 length: 13 amino acids. CDR1 is MNHEY and CDR2 is SMNVEV in the germline V gene (reference sequence). DNA of the CDR3: TGTGCCAGCAGTTTGTCTGGGGCCAACGTCCTGACTTTC. Encoded protein: CASSLSGANVLTF.

Ten or more counts support this clonotype. The chain couples TRBV12-3 or TRBV12-4 to TRBJ2-1, with D uncertain. The germline V and J ends were trimmed by 6 bases and 12 bases, with 9 bases remaining between them. The CDR3 is 10 amino acids. This chain's CDR3 is CASSPRPQFF. CDR3 DNA: TGTGCCAGCAGCCCACGACCGCAGTTCTTC.

In this sample, this clonotype is medium-sized. For the CDR3, the DNA is TGTGCCAGCAGTTTCCACGGCGGTACCATATATTTT. Its protein is CASSFHGGTIYF. V gene TRBV12-3 or TRBV12-4 combines with J gene TRBJ1-3, with no clear D. The CDR3 consists of 12 residues. The ends were cut back, 3 bases at V and 10 bases at J, with 10 bases in the middle.

This clonotype was detected ten times or more. The chain recombines TRBV6-1 with TRBJ2-7; TRBD2 matches 11 bases. Per germline, CDR1 MNHNS and CDR2 SASEGT. V dropped 5 bases and J dropped 0; count of bases not matched to a gene: 9. There are 17 residues in the CDR3. The CDR3 DNA follows: TGTGCCAGCAGTTCTCTCCCTAGCGGGAGGAGCTCCTACGAGCAGTACTTC. Protein sequence: CASSSLPSGRSSYEQYF.

The chain combines TRBV20-1 with TRBJ2-2; D is perhaps TRBD1 (5 bases). Germline CDR1 and CDR2: DFQATT and SNEGSKA (reference sequence). The V gene lost 0 bases and the J gene lost 1 base, with 9 bases spanning the gap. The CDR3 totals 15 residues. The CDR3 DNA reads TGCAGTGCTAGAGATGCCAGGGAGAACACCGGGGAGCTGTTTTTT. As protein: CSARDARENTGELFF.

This clonotype was counted ten times or more. The gene calls are TRBV20-1 and TRBJ2-1; 7 bases match TRBD2. The V and J ends lost 7 bases and 6 bases, in that order; junction bases with no gene match: 15. The CDR3 runs 15 residues. From germline, CDR1 is DFQATT and CDR2 SNEGSKA (reference sequence). The CDR3 region has the DNA TGCAGTGTATTCGATGAGCGGGGTCTCTCCAATGAGCAGTTCTTC. This codes for CSVFDERGLSNEQFF.

This clonotype was seen repeatedly, ten times or more. The V and J genes are TRBV28 and TRBJ2-7; tentatively, D is TRBD1 or TRBD2 (5 bases each). CDR3 length: 14 residues. Deletions cut 5 bases from V and 1 base from J, with 12 bases between. From germline, CDR1 is MDHEN and CDR2 SYDVKM. CDR3 DNA sequence: TGTGCCAGCAGTGGCCCCTGGGGGTCCTACGAGCAGTACTTC. It encodes CASSGPWGSYEQYF.

Many counts were recorded for this clonotype. The chain employs TRBV24-1 and TRBJ2-1; 7 nucleotides match TRBD1. J was trimmed by 8 bases and V by 3 bases; bases with no gene match: 12. The CDR3 spans 16 residues. Germline V CDR1 and CDR2: KGHDR, SFDVKD. CDR3: CATSDGQARMWYEQFF. CDR3 nucleotides: TGTGCCACCAGTGATGGACAGGCTAGGATGTGGTATGAGCAGTTCTTC.

At least ten counts were recorded for this clonotype. J is TRBJ2-5 and V is TRBV18; TRBD1 agrees at 9 bases. V was pared by 6 bases and J by 2 bases, with 7 bases of the junction left unmatched. This CDR3 region has 15 residues. Germline V gene data show CDR1 as KGHSH and CDR2 as LQKENI. The CDR3 protein is CASSRGTGNQETQYF. The CDR3 DNA sequence: TGTGCCAGCTCCCGTGGGACAGGGAATCAAGAGACCCAGTACTTC.

This clonotype has a count of ten or more. The V gene is TRBV3-1, the J gene TRBJ2-6; D is undetermined. The germline V and J ends were trimmed by 5 bases and 1 base, with 12 bases remaining between them. This CDR3 region has 16 residues. CDR1 and CDR2 (germline): LGHDT, YNNKEL (reference sequence). CDR3 in amino acids: CASSDDLGSGANVLTF. CDR3 in DNA: TGTGCCAGCAGCGACGACTTAGGTTCTGGGGCCAACGTCCTGACTTTC. Full variable domain (outside the CDR3, taken from reference TRBV3-1 and TRBJ2-6): DTAVSQTPKYLVTQMGNDKSIKCEQNLGHDTMYWYKQDSKKFLKIMFSYNNKELIINETVPNRFSPKSPDKAHLNLHINSLELGDSAVYFCASSDDLGSGANVLTFGAGSRLTVL.

The gene calls are TRBV7-9 and TRBJ1-1, with D unresolved. This CDR3 comprises 14 residues. V lost 5 bases and J 2 bases, leaving 12 bases between the germline ends. Germline CDR1 reads SEHNR; CDR2 reads FQNEAQ (reference sequence). The DNA for the CDR3 is TGTGCCAGCAGCCCCCAGGCGGGCAACACTGAAGCTTTCTTT. It codes for CASSPQAGNTEAFF.

This clonotype came up many times. The chain employs TRBV4-3 and TRBJ2-7, with a weak D call TRBD2 (5 bases). This CDR3 is 17 amino acids long. CDR1 is LGHNA, CDR2 YSLEER, per germline. V dropped 0 bases and J dropped 2 bases, with 17 bases sitting between them. The CDR3 protein is CASSQDHWSGQAYEQYF. The CDR3 nucleotides read TGCGCCAGCAGCCAAGATCATTGGAGCGGTCAAGCCTACGAGCAGTACTTC.

This clonotype was seen ten or more times. V is TRBV6-5 and J is TRBJ1-6; D gene unclear. This CDR3 is built from 12 residues. Trimming shortened V by 6 bases and J by 8 bases, and 8 bases separated the two germline ends. The germline V gene has CDR1 MNHEY and CDR2 SVGAGI. CDR3 amino acids: CASRSLDSPLHF. DNA of the CDR3: TGTGCCAGCAGAAGCTTGGATTCACCCCTCCACTTT.

This clonotype was seen ten or more times. The V gene is TRBV20-1, the J gene TRBJ2-3, with D uncertain. Germline lookup yields CDR1 DFQATT and CDR2 SNEGSKA (reference sequence). V lost 7 bases and J lost 2, with 10 bases in between. The CDR3 is 12 amino acids. The CDR3 loop is CSGGSHTDTQYF. The CDR3 coding sequence is TGCAGTGGTGGTTCCCACACAGATACGCAGTATTTT.

The table lists this clonotype with many counts. The V call is TRBV24-1, the J call TRBJ2-1; D might be TRBD2 (6 bases). This CDR3 has 15 amino acids. From germline, CDR1 is KGHDR and CDR2 SFDVKD. Trimming removed 5 bases at V and 0 bases at J, with 10 bases between. CDR3 in amino acids: CATSVSGSSYNEQFF. For the CDR3, the DNA is TGTGCCACCAGTGTGTCCGGGAGCTCCTACAATGAGCAGTTCTTC.